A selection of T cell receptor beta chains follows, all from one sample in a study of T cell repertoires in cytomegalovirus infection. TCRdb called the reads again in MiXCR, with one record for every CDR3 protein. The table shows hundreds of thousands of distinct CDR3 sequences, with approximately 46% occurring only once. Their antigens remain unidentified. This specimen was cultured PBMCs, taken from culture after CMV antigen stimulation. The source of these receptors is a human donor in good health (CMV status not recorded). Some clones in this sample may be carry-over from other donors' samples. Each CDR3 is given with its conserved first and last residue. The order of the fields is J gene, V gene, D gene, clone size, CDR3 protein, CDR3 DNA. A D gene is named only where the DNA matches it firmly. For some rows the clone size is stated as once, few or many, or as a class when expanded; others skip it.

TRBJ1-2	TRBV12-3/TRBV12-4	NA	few	CASSPPGGPGWGF	TGTGCCAGCAGTCCCCCAGGAGGGCCGGGATGGGGCTTC
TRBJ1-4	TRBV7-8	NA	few	CASSPNGGKEKLFF	TGTGCCAGCAGCCCCAACGGGGGGAAGGAAAAACTGTTTTTT
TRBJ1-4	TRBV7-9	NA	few	CASSLSVSSNEKLFF	TGTGCCAGCAGCTTAAGTGTGAGCAGTAATGAAAAACTGTTTTTT
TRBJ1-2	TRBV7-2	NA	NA	CASSPTLYGYTF	TGTGCCAGCAGCCCCACACTATATGGCTACACCTTC
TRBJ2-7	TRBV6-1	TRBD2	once	CASTRTRTYEQYF	TGTGCCAGCACCCGGACTAGAACCTACGAGCAGTACTTC
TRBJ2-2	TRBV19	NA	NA	CASSINREFTGELFF	TGTGCCAGTAGTATAAACAGGGAGTTTACCGGGGAGCTGTTTTTT
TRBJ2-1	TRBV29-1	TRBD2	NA	CSVDISGRAYNEQFF	TGCAGCGTTGATATTAGCGGGAGGGCCTACAATGAGCAGTTCTTC
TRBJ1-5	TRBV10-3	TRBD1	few	CAINSDREGQPQHF	TGTGCCATCAACTCGGACAGGGAAGGACAGCCCCAGCATTTT
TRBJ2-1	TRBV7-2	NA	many	CASSLLGPGREFF	TGTGCCAGCAGCTTACTGGGGCCGGGAAGGGAGTTCTTC
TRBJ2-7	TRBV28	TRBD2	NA	CASSLPSTAGVTYEQYF	TGTGCCAGCAGCCTCCCCTCAACAGCGGGGGTTACCTACGAGCAGTACTTC
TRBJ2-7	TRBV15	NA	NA	CATSPDVFLQEQYF	TGTGCCACCAGCCCTGACGTCTTCCTCCAAGAGCAGTACTTC
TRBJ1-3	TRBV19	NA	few	CASGQLDSGNTIYF	TGTGCCAGCGGACAGTTAGACTCTGGAAACACCATATATTTT
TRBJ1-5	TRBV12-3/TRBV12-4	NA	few	CASSFSGVNQPQHF	TGTGCCAGCAGTTTTTCAGGGGTCAATCAGCCCCAGCATTTT
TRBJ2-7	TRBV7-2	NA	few	CASSQGGAGLAYEQYF	TGTGCCAGCAGCCAGGGGGGAGCGGGCCTCGCCTACGAGCAGTACTTC
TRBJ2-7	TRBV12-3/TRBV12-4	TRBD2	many	CASGVSGRIPYEQYF	TGTGCCAGCGGGGTTAGCGGGAGGATACCCTACGAGCAGTACTTC
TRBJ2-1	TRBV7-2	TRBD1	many	CASSLEWDRGFNNEQFF	TGTGCCAGCAGCTTAGAGTGGGACAGGGGCTTCAACAATGAGCAGTTCTTC
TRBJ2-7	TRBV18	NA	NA	CASSPAGIGLTTYEQYF	TGTGCCAGCTCACCAGCGGGGATTGGACTGACAACCTACGAGCAGTACTTC
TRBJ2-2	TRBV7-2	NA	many	CASSLGPLRELFF	TGTGCCAGCAGCTTGGGCCCCCTCAGGGAGCTGTTTTTT
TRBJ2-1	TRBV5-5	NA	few	CASSLDYYEQFF	TGTGCCAGCAGCTTGGATTACTATGAGCAGTTCTTC
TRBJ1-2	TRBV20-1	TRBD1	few	CSARDQGVDYGYTF	TGCAGTGCTAGAGATCAGGGGGTGGACTATGGCTACACCTTC
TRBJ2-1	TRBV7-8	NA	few	CASRYNRVGSSDGQFF	TGTGCCAGCAGGTACAACAGGGTAGGTTCGTCGGATGGGCAGTTCTTC
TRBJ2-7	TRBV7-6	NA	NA	CASSLTQVGEQYF	TGTGCCAGCAGCTTAACACAGGTGGGCGAGCAGTACTTC
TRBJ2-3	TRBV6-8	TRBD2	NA	CASSYPSGGATDTQYF	TGTGCCAGCAGTTACCCCAGCGGGGGGGCTACGGATACGCAGTATTTT
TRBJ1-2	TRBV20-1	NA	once	CSARPLAGADGYTF	TGCAGCGCTAGACCCTTGGCAGGGGCGGATGGCTACACCTTC
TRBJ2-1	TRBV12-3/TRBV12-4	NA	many	CASSWGDEQFF	TGTGCCAGCAGTTGGGGGGATGAGCAGTTCTTC
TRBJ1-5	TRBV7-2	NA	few	CASSLTQGPGPQHF	TGTGCCAGCAGCTTGACACAGGGACCAGGGCCCCAGCATTTT
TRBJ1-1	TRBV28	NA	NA	CASRVGGPRGTEAFF	TGTGCCAGCAGGGTGGGCGGCCCCCGGGGCACTGAAGCTTTCTTT
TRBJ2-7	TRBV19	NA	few	CASKGTRDSYEQYF	TGTGCCAGTAAGGGGACTCGCGATTCCTACGAGCAGTACTTC
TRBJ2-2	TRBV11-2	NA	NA	CASSLYGEGELFF	TGTGCCAGCAGCTTATACGGCGAGGGGGAGCTGTTTTTT
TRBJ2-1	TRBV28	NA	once	CASSLQGYHSNEQFF	TGTGCCAGCAGCCTACAGGGTTACCATTCCAATGAGCAGTTCTTC
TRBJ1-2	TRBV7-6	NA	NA	CASSLNAAGGYTF	TGTGCCAGCAGCTTAAACGCCGCGGGTGGCTACACCTTC
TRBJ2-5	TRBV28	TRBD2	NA	CASRGGLAGVSETQYF	TGTGCCAGCAGAGGCGGACTAGCGGGGGTCTCGGAGACCCAGTACTTC